This is a list of T cell receptor beta chains from one sample in a study of T cells in localized non-small cell lung cancer. Only in-frame clones appear in the TCRdb table, and some are missing; sequencing was by immunoSEQ multiplex PCR. The repertoire consists of under 4,500 clones, with 20% to 25% occurring once and the leading ten covering around 25%. The sample here was lung tumor tissue, taken before any cancer treatment. Receptor source: a woman aged 40-70 years with stage I lung adenocarcinoma. CDR3s include the opening cysteine and the closing phenylalanine or tryptophan. The D gene is left open where the match is weak. Clone size is stated in some rows and not others, as once, few, many or a class when expanded.

D gene,clone size,J gene,V gene,CDR3 DNA,CDR3 protein
-,-,TRBJ2-1,TRBV19,TGTGCCAGTAGTATCGGGGCGCGCTACAATGAGCAGTTCTTC,CASSIGARYNEQFF
-,few,TRBJ2-2,TRBV11-3,TGTGCCAGCAGCTTCACGGCGGGAAACACCGGGGAGCTGTTTTTT,CASSFTAGNTGELFF
TRBD2,few,TRBJ2-7,TRBV6-8,TGTGCCAGCAGACCGACGGGGGCTAGCGGGAGGGACGGGATGTACGAGCAGTACTTC,CASRPTGASGRDGMYEQYF
TRBD1,few,TRBJ1-5,TRBV10-3,TGTGCCATCAGCGGACAGGGGCCAAACAGGCCCCAGCATTTT,CAISGQGPNRPQHF
TRBD1,few,TRBJ2-7,TRBV11-3,TGTGCCAGCAGTCCCAAGGGGGCTCAGCCCTACGAGCAGTACTTC,CASSPKGAQPYEQYF
TRBD1,few,TRBJ1-1,TRBV11-3,TGTGCCAGCAGCCCCTGGACAGGGTACACTGAAGCTTTCTTT,CASSPWTGYTEAFF
-,-,TRBJ1-5,TRBV11-3,TGTGCCAGCAGCTTTTGGGGCAGGAGTAGCAATCAGCCCCAGCATTTT,CASSFWGRSSNQPQHF
-,-,TRBJ1-1,TRBV6-8,TGTGCCAGCAGGGGAGCCCCGGGAGGCGCAAATGGGACTGAAGCTTTCTTT,CASRGAPGGANGTEAFF
-,-,TRBJ1-1,TRBV6-8,TGTGCCAGCAGTTATAGGGGGGGGAGGAACACTGAAGCTTTCTTT,CASSYRGGRNTEAFF
TRBD1,few,TRBJ1-6,TRBV12-5,TGTGCCAGCACAGGACAGGGTCTTAGTTCACCCCTCCACTTT,CASTGQGLSSPLHF
TRBD1,few,TRBJ2-1,TRBV11-3,TGTGCCAGCAGCTTAGGGACAGGACCTTACAATGAGCAGTTCTTC,CASSLGTGPYNEQFF
-,few,TRBJ1-5,TRBV6-8,TGTGCCAGCAGCCCCGGACAGAGTAGCAATCAGCCCCAGCATTTT,CASSPGQSSNQPQHF
-,few,TRBJ1-1,TRBV6-8,TGTGCCAGCAGTGACAGCGCCGGGACTGAAGCTTTCTTT,CASSDSAGTEAFF
TRBD2,-,TRBJ2-1,TRBV15,TGTGCCACCAGCAGATCGGGCGGGAGGGCCAAGAAGCAGTTCTTC,CATSRSGGRAKKQFF
-,once,TRBJ1-6,TRBV29-1,TGCAGCGTCCGTCCTGACAGCGATAATTCACCCCTCCACTTT,CSVRPDSDNSPLHF
-,-,TRBJ2-1,TRBV16,TGTGCCAGCAGCCCTAGTTACAGTATGGGCAATGAGCAGTTCTTC,CASSPSYSMGNEQFF
TRBD1,-,TRBJ1-3,TRBV10-2,TGCGCCAGCAGTAGGAGGACAGGGTCCCCGTCTAACTCTGGAAACACCATATATTTT,CASSRRTGSPSNSGNTIYF